The 22 T cell receptor beta chains listed next were all sequenced from one sample in a study of shared clonotypes between healthy human individuals. TCRdb's table, derived via immunoSEQ multiplex PCR, lists solely in-frame clones and lacks some. The sample lists 550,000 to 700,000 clones, 73% occurring once. The specimen sequenced was memory CD4+ T cells sorted from blood. The subset denotes: CD45RA-negative fraction. These receptor sequences come from a woman in her twenties or thirties in good health.

This chain connects TRBV27 to TRBJ2-7; maybe TRBD1 (5 bases). Germline V gene data show CDR1 as MNHEY and CDR2 as SMNVEV (reference sequence). The CDR3 contains 14 residues. Trimming removed 3 bases at V and 0 bases at J, with 9 bases between. In DNA, the CDR3 is TGTGCCAGCAGTTTTCAGGGTCACTCCTACGAGCAGTACTTC. Translating it yields CASSFQGHSYEQYF.

This clone has a count of ten or more. The V call is TRBV5-8, the J call TRBJ2-2, with 10 nucleotides matching TRBD2. The length of the CDR3 is 16 residues. Looked up from germline, CDR1 is SGHTS and CDR2 is YDEGEE. Trimming took 4 bases from V and 0 from J; bases not matched to a gene: 3. The CDR3 spells CASSPGTSANTGELFF. The CDR3 region has the DNA TGTGCCAGCAGCCCCGGGACTAGCGCGAACACCGGGGAGCTGTTTTTT.

Note on this clone: Other nucleotide sequences in the sample specify the same CDR3. The V and J genes are TRBV7-9 and TRBJ1-3; D remains unclear. This CDR3 has 15 residues. Germline CDR1 SEHNR, CDR2 FQNEAQ (reference sequence). Trimming stripped 2 bases from V and 0 bases from J, with 8 bases between. In DNA form, the CDR3 reads TGTGCCAGCAGCTTACGGGAAAGCTCTGGAAACACCATATATTTT. Translating it yields CASSLRESSGNTIYF.

This clone was picked up a small number of times. V is TRBV29-1 and J is TRBJ2-5; 7 bases map to TRBD2. After removal of 6 bases from V and 5 bases from J, the junction contained 6 bases not matched to a gene. The CDR3 extends over 12 amino acids. Germline V gene data show CDR1 as SQVTM and CDR2 as ANQGSEA. The CDR3, as DNA: TGCAGCGTGCAGACTAGCAGGGAGACCCAGTACTTC. It codes for CSVQTSRETQYF.

The chain has TRBV28 and TRBJ1-5; the match to TRBD1 covers 8 bases. Trimming removed 6 bases from V and 2 bases from J; junction bases left unmatched: 9. The length of the CDR3 is 16 residues. CDR1 is MDHEN, CDR2 SYDVKM, per germline. The DNA of the CDR3 is TGTGCCAGCAGAAATCAACCGGGACAGGGCAATCAGCCCCAGCATTTT. Translated, it gives CASRNQPGQGNQPQHF. Combining the CDR3 with reference TRBV28 and TRBJ1-5 gives the whole variable domain DVKVTQSSRYLVKRTGEKVFLECVQDMDHENMFWYRQDPGLGLRLIYFSYDVKMKEKGDIPEGYSVSREKKERFSLILESASTNQTSMYLCASRNQPGQGNQPQHFGDGTRLSIL.

This clone was detected only once. Other DNA sequences in this sample translate to the same CDR3. This chain connects TRBV5-1 to TRBJ2-1; TRBD1 matches 11 bases. V was pared by 0 bases and J by 4 bases, with 3 bases of the junction left unmatched. The germline V gene encodes CDR1 SGHRS and CDR2 YFSETQ. The CDR3 loop spans 16 amino acids. The DNA for the CDR3 is TGCGCCAGCAGCTTGGACGGGACAGGGGGGTACAATGAGCAGTTCTTC. It specifies CASSLDGTGGYNEQFF.

The chain has TRBV10-3 and TRBJ2-7; TRBD2 agrees at 7 bases. V shed 2 bases, J shed 3 bases, and the junction held 4 bases outside the gene matches. The germline V gene encodes CDR1 ENHRY and CDR2 SYGVKD. This CDR3 is built from 14 residues. CDR3 DNA: TGTGCCATCAGTGAGAAGCGGGACTACTACGAGCAGTACTTC. Translation: CAISEKRDYYEQYF.

V and J are TRBV28 and TRBJ1-2; D is undetermined. V was shortened by 1 base and J by 6 bases, with 6 bases between the two germline ends. CDR1 is MDHEN, CDR2 SYDVKM, per germline. There are 12 residues in the CDR3. The CDR3 is CASSLSPDGYTF. CDR3 sequence (DNA): TGTGCCAGCAGTTTATCCCCGGATGGCTACACCTTC.

The rearrangement uses TRBV7-2 and TRBJ1-1; 7 bases map to TRBD1. The CDR3 sequence is 16 residues long. V was pared by 1 base and J by 4 bases, with 9 bases of the junction left unmatched. Germline CDR1 is SGHTA and CDR2 is FQGNSA. The CDR3 here is CASSLGVTGATTEAFF. The CDR3 coding sequence is TGTGCCAGCAGCTTAGGAGTAACAGGGGCTACCACTGAAGCTTTCTTT.

The chain employs TRBV5-5 and TRBJ2-1; TRBD2 aligns across 12 bases. V shed 1 base, J shed 10 bases, and the junction held 3 bases outside the gene matches. The CDR3 totals 14 residues. Germline CDR1 is SGHKS and CDR2 is YYEKEE (reference sequence). The CDR3 loop reads CASSLLTSGREQFF. CDR3 DNA: TGTGCCAGCAGCTTGTTAACTAGCGGGAGGGAGCAGTTCTTC.

The chain has TRBV7-9 and TRBJ1-5; TRBD1 is a possible D gene (6 bases). The germline V and J ends were trimmed by 5 bases and 4 bases, with 15 bases remaining between them. The CDR3 spans 15 residues. Germline V gives CDR1 SEHNR, CDR2 FQNEAQ (reference sequence). The DNA of the CDR3 is TGTGCCAGCAGCCATTCGGACAGCCCTAATCAGCCCCAGCATTTT. Residues: CASSHSDSPNQPQHF.

This chain joins TRBV25-1 and TRBJ1-3; D is ambiguous. The CDR3 runs 16 residues. V was clipped by 2 bases and J by 0 bases, with 11 bases between them. Germline CDR1 reads MGHDK; CDR2 reads SYGVNS. CDR3: CASSERRGYSGNTIYF. In DNA form, the CDR3 reads TGTGCCAGCAGTGAAAGGCGCGGTTACTCTGGAAACACCATATATTTT.

The V and J genes are TRBV20-1 and TRBJ2-7, with 7 bases that match TRBD1. The CDR3 has 11 amino acids. V was clipped by 3 bases and J by 9 bases; unmatched bases: 5. Germline CDR1 is DFQATT and CDR2 is SNEGSKA (reference sequence). CDR3 amino acids: CSARTNRGQYF. DNA of the CDR3: TGCAGTGCTAGGACCAACAGGGGGCAGTACTTC.

V is TRBV2 and J is TRBJ2-5, with 15 nucleotides matching TRBD2. V lost 7 bases to trimming and J lost 3 bases; unmatched junction nucleotides: 6. The germline V gene encodes CDR1 SNHLY and CDR2 FYNNEI. The CDR3 spans 16 residues. CDR3 in amino acids: CASTQWTSGREETQYF. CDR3 bases: TGTGCCAGCACTCAATGGACTAGCGGGAGGGAAGAGACCCAGTACTTC.

V and J are TRBV25-1 and TRBJ2-3; TRBD2 agrees at 7 bases. The CDR3 is 14 residues long. Losses at the gene ends were 4 bases for V and 4 bases for J; bases not matched to a gene: 5. Germline V CDR1 and CDR2: MGHDK, SYGVNS. CDR3 sequence: CASSAMRESDTQYF. In nucleotides, the CDR3 is TGTGCCAGCAGTGCCATGCGGGAGTCAGATACGCAGTATTTT. The variable domain in full, with the rest retrieved from reference TRBV25-1 and TRBJ2-3, is EADIYQTPRYLVIGTGKKITLECSQTMGHDKMYWYQQDPGMELHLIHYSYGVNSTEKGDLSSESTVSRIRTEHFPLTLESARPSHTSQYLCASSAMRESDTQYFGPGTRLTVL.

The rearrangement uses TRBV19 and TRBJ1-1, with 7 bases identical to TRBD1. V dropped 2 bases and J dropped 4; count of bases not matched to a gene: 4. Germline V gene lookup returns CDR1 LNHDA and CDR2 SQIVND (reference sequence). This CDR3 is built from 14 residues. CDR3 in amino acids: CASSITGAGTEAFF. The CDR3 DNA is TGTGCCAGTAGTATAACAGGGGCGGGCACTGAAGCTTTCTTT.

This clone has at least ten counts. The V gene is TRBV5-6, the J gene TRBJ2-7, with 9 bases that match TRBD1. The germline CDR1 and CDR2 sequences are SGHDT and YYEEEE. The CDR3 runs to 14 residues. After removal of 4 bases from V and 5 bases from J, the junction contained 7 bases not matched to a gene. CDR3 protein: CASSLWDRVHEQYF. The CDR3 DNA sequence: TGTGCCAGCAGCCTATGGGACAGGGTCCACGAGCAGTACTTC.

This clone was counted ten times or more. V is TRBV25-1 and J is TRBJ2-7; the match to TRBD1 covers 7 bases. From germline, CDR1 is MGHDK and CDR2 SYGVNS. V lost 2 bases to trimming and J lost 2 bases; unmatched junction nucleotides: 6. The CDR3 extends over 15 amino acids. CDR3 amino acids: CASSENNRGTYEQYF. CDR3 nucleotide sequence: TGTGCCAGCAGTGAAAACAACAGGGGTACCTACGAGCAGTACTTC.

Worth noting for this clone: Other DNA sequences of this sample code for an identical CDR3. The chain carries TRBV7-2 and TRBJ2-2, with D possibly TRBD2 on 6 matching bases. CDR1 and CDR2 (germline): SGHTA, FQGNSA. With 3 bases removed from V and 1 base from J, the gap between germline ends came to 9 bases. This CDR3 spans 15 amino acids. In DNA form, the CDR3 reads TGTGCCAGCAGCTTGGGACTCGTGAACACCGGGGAGCTGTTTTTT. Amino acids: CASSLGLVNTGELFF.

This clone was counted many times. This specimen includes other DNA sequences encoding the same CDR3. The CDR3 bases are TGCGCCAGCAGCCAAGATGACAGCAATCAGCCCCAGCATTTT. It is translated as CASSQDDSNQPQHF. The chain employs TRBV4-1 and TRBJ1-5; D ambiguous. Germline V gene sequence: CDR1 MGHRA, CDR2 YSYEKL. The V end was cut by 0 bases, the J end by 1 base, with 4 bases between. This CDR3 has 14 amino acids.

The rearrangement links TRBV5-1 to TRBJ1-3; D gene ambiguous. Germline V lookup: CDR1 SGHRS, CDR2 YFSETQ. V was shortened by 4 bases and J by 4 bases, with 12 bases between the two germline ends. This CDR3 spans 14 amino acids. CDR3: CASSDGLTGNTIYF. CDR3 nucleotides: TGCGCCAGCAGCGACGGACTCACGGGAAACACCATATATTTT.

The J gene is TRBJ1-2, the V gene TRBV10-3; the D gene is possibly TRBD1 (6 bases). This CDR3 spans 16 amino acids. V was clipped by 2 bases and J by 7 bases, with 20 bases between them. Germline V CDR1 and CDR2: ENHRY, SYGVKD. Here the CDR3 reads CAISEPGDPIIGGYTF. The CDR3 DNA sequence: TGTGCCATCAGTGAGCCAGGGGACCCTATAATCGGTGGCTACACCTTC.